This T cell receptor (beta chain) was sequenced in a study of T cell changes during pregnancy in multiple sclerosis (dated by TCRdb to about 2019). Study-level background: Changes in the T cell repertoire over the course of pregnancy were examined in this study in women with multiple sclerosis.

This clone showed up just a few times. Its antigen is unknown. It has no much larger one-base neighbor in the sample; base qualities were not kept. From cysteine to phenylalanine, the CDR3 is 17 amino acids long. This entry keeps only the CDR3 DNA: 51 bases, framed from base 1. According to the germline V gene (reference sequence), CDR1 reads LNHNV and CDR2 reads YYDKDF. V ends up 0 bases short and J 1 base short, with an unmatched junction base count of 6. Libraries were prepared through the immunoSEQ multiplex PCR assay. TCRdb obtained this table from immuneACCESS and retained in-frame rearrangements with V and J assigned. These tables miss some clones; where compared with another copy, unresolved V genes account for less than half of the shortfall, and the remainder is unexplained. This sample gives 30,000 or so clones in total; roughly 90% of them show up just once. Of the sample, approximately 5.4% is held by the ten largest clones.

The clonotype was recovered from a female donor with multiple sclerosis, enrolled in a pregnancy study. This sequence uses TRBV15 and TRBJ1-5, with 7 junctional bases fitting TRBD1. The input for sequencing was CD8+ T cells from peripheral blood mononuclear cells, taken in the first trimester of pregnancy. CDR3 protein: CATSRDIDRVSNQPQHF. The sequenced DNA is TGTGCCACCAGCAGAGATATCGACAGGGTCAGCAATCAGCCCCAGCATTTT.